This T cell receptor (beta chain) emerged from a study of neurological immune-mediated disorders. Points from the study as a whole: A possible signature was seen in one related-CDR3 cluster, into which phylogenetic grouping placed the repertoires of 18 of 34 multiple sclerosis patients. HTLV-1-associated myelopathy had the most TCR clonal expansion, and multiple sclerosis had the least, less than healthy controls.

The making of cDNA relied on 5'RACE with 10-nucleotide random UMIs. TCRdb processed the 5' RACE reads anew with MiXCR; each CDR3 protein has one entry. The sample records about 120,000 distinct CDR3 sequences, roughly 3.4% being singletons. This clonotype came up many times. Its antigen remains unidentified. Germline V gene sequence: CDR1 DFQATT, CDR2 SNEGSKA (reference sequence). This CDR3 is 14 amino acids long. Between the trimmed V and J ends, which lost 1 base and 6 bases, there was a span of 10 bases. The chain combines TRBV20-1 with TRBJ1-6; D is unclear. The sample taken for sequencing was PBMCs. The TCR comes from a woman younger than 45 with multiple sclerosis. The CDR3 region is CSARAGAGNSPLHF. The CDR3 DNA reads as TGCAGTGCTAGAGCTGGAGCGGGTAATTCACCCCTCCACTTT.